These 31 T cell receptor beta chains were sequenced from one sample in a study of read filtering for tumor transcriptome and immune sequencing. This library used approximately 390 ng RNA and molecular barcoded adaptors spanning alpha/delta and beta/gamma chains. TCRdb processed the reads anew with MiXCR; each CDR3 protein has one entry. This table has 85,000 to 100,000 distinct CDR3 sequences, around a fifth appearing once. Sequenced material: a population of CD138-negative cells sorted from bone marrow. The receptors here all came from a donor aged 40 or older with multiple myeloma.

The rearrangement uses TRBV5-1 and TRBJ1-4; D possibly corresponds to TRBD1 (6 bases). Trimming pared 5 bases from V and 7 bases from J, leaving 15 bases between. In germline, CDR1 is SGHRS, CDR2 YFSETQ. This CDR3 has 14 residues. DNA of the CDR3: TGCGCCAGCAGGAAGGGGGGGCCAGCTGAAAAACTGTTTTTT. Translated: CASRKGGPAEKLFF.

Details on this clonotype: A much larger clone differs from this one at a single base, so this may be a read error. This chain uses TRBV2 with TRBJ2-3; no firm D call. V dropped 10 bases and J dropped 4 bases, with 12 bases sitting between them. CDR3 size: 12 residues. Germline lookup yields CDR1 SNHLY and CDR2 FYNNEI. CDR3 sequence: CANSNSADTQYF. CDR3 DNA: TGTGCCAATTCAAACTCGGCAGATACGCAGTATTTT.

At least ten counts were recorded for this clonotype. The CDR3 sequence: CSARDQAGYTEAFF. CDR3 coding DNA: TGCAGTGCTAGAGATCAGGCGGGTTACACTGAAGCTTTCTTT. J is TRBJ1-1 and V is TRBV20-1, with D uncertain. V lost 0 bases to trimming and J lost 3 bases, with 11 bases between them. CDR1 and CDR2 from the germline V gene are DFQATT and SNEGSKA (reference sequence). The CDR3 is 14 residues long.

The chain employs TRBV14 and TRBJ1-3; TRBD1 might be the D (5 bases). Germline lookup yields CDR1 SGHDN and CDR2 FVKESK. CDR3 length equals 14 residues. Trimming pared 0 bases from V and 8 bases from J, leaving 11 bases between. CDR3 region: CASSQEAGGDTIYF. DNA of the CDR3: TGTGCCAGCAGCCAAGAAGCTGGGGGTGACACCATATATTTT.

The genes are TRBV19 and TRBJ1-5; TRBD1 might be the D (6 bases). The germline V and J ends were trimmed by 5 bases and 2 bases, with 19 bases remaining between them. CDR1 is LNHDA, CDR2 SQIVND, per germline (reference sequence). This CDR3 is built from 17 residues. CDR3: CASSDLGGRNGNQPQHF. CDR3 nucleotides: TGTGCCAGTAGTGATCTAGGGGGGAGGAATGGCAATCAGCCCCAGCATTTT.

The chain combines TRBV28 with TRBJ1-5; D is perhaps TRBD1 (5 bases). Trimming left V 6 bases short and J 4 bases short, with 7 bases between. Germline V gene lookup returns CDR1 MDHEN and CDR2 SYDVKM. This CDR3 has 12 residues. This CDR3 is CASRGQNQPQHF. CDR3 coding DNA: TGTGCCAGCAGAGGACAAAATCAGCCCCAGCATTTT.

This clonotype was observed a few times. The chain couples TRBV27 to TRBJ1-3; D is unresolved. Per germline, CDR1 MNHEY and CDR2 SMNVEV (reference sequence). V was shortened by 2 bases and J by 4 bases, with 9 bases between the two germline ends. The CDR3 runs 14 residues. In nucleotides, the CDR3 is TGTGCCAGCAGTTTAGGTCGGTACGGAAACACCATATATTTT. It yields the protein CASSLGRYGNTIYF.

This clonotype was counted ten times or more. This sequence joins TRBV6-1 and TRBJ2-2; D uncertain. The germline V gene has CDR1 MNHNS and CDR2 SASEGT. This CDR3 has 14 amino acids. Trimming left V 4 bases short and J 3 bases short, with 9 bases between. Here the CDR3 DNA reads TGTGCCAGCAGTGTTGTGCAGCACACCGGGGAGCTGTTTTTT. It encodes CASSVVQHTGELFF.

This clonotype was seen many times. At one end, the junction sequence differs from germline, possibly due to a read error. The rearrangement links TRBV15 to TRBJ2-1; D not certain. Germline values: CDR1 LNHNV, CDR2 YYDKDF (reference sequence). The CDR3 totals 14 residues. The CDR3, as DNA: TGTGCCACCAGCAGACCATACGGATACAATGAGCAGTCCTTC. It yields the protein CATSRPYGYNEQSF.

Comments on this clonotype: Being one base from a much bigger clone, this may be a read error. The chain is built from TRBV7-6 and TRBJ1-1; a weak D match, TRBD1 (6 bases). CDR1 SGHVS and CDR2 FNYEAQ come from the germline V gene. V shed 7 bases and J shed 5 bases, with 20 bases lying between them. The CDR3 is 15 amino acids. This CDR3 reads CASNPWTGADTEAFF. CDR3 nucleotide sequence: TGTGCCAGCAACCCTTGGACGGGGGCAGATACTGAAGCTTTCTTT.

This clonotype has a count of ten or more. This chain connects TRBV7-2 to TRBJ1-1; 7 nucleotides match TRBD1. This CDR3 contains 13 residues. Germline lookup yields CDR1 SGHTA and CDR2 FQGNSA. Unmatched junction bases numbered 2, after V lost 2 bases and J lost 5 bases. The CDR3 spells CASSLRQGTEAFF. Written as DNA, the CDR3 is TGTGCCAGCAGCTTACGACAGGGAACTGAAGCTTTCTTT.

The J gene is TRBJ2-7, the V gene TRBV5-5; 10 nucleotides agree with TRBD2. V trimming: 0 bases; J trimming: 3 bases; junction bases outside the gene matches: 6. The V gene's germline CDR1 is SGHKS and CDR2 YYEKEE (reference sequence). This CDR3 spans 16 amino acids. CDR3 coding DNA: TGTGCCAGCAGCTTGGTTCTAGCGGGGGCTGGCTACGAGCAGTACTTC. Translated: CASSLVLAGAGYEQYF.

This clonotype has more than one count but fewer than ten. The CDR3 DNA reads as TGTGCCAGCAGTTTTATGTGGGGGAGCACAGATACGCAGTATTTT. Protein: CASSFMWGSTDTQYF. The chain is built from TRBV12-3 or TRBV12-4 and TRBJ2-3; the D gene could be TRBD1 or TRBD2 (5 bases each). V was clipped by 3 bases and J by 0 bases, with 10 bases between them. The length of the CDR3 is 15 residues.

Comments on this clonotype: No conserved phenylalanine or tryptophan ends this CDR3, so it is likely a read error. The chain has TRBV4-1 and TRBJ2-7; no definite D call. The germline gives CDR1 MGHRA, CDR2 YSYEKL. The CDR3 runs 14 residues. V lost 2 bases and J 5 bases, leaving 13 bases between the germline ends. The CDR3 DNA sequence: TGCGCCAGCAGCCAATTGCTAACGGTAAACGAGCAGTACCTC. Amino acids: CASSQLLTVNEQYL.

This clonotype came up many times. CDR3 amino acids: CATSDPAGDANTGELFF. In DNA, the CDR3 is TGTGCCACCAGTGACCCAGCGGGGGACGCGAACACCGGGGAGCTGTTTTTT. The V gene is TRBV24-1, the J gene TRBJ2-2, with 8 bases that match TRBD2. V lost 4 bases, J lost 0 bases, and 6 bases stayed unmatched. The CDR3 is made up of 17 amino acids. Germline V gene data show CDR1 as KGHDR and CDR2 as SFDVKD.

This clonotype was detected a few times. The DNA for the CDR3 is TGCGCCAGCAGCCAAGTTGGGCGAGAGCCTCGTGGAGATACGCAGTATTTT. Its translation: CASSQVGREPRGDTQYF. V usage is TRBV4-1 and J usage is TRBJ2-3; D remains unclear. In germline, CDR1 is MGHRA, CDR2 YSYEKL. Trimming left V 1 base short and J 5 bases short, with 19 bases between. The CDR3 contains 17 residues.

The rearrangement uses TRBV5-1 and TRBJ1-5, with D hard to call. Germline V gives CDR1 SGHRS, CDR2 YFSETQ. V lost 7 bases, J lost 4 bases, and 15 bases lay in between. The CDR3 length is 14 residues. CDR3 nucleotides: TGCGCCAGCCACTCCGGGTCAGTGAATCAGCCCCAGCATTTT. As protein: CASHSGSVNQPQHF.

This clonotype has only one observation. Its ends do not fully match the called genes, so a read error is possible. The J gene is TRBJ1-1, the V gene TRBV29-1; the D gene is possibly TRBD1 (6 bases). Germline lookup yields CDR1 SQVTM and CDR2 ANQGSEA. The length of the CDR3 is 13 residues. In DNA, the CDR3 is TGCAGCGTGCTCGGGGACATGAACTCTGAAGCTTTCTTT. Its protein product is CSVLGDMNSEAFF. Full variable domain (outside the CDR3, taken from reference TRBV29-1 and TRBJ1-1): SAVISQKPSRDICQRGTSLTIQCQVDSQVTMMFWYRQQPGQSLTLIATANQGSEATYESGFVIDKFPISRPNLTFSTLTVSNMSPEDSSIYLCSVLGDMNSEAFFGQGTRLTVV.

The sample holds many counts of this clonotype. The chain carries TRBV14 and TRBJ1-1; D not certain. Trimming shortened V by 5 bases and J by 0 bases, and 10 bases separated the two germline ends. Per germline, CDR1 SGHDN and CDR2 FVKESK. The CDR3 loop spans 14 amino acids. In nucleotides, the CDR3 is TGTGCCAGCAGCTATAAACTTATGAACACTGAAGCTTTCTTT. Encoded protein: CASSYKLMNTEAFF.

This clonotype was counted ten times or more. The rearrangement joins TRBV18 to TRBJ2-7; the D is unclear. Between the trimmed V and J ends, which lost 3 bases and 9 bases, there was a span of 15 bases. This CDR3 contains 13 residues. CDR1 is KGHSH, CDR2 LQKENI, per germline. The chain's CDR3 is CASSPPTFNGQYF. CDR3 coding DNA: TGTGCCAGCTCACCCCCTACTTTCAACGGGCAGTACTTC.

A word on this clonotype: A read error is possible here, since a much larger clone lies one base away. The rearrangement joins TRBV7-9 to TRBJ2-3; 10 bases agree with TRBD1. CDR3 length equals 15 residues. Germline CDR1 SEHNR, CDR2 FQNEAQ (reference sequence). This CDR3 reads CVSSELGQGTDTQYF. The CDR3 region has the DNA TGTGTCAGCAGCGAGCTGGGACAGGGGACAGATACGCAGTATTTT.

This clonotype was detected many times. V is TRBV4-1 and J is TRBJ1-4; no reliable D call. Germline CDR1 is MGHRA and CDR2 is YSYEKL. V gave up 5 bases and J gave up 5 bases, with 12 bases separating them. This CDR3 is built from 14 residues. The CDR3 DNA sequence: TGCGCCAGCAGCGTCCGGGAACTAAATGAAAAACTGTTTTTT. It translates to CASSVRELNEKLFF.

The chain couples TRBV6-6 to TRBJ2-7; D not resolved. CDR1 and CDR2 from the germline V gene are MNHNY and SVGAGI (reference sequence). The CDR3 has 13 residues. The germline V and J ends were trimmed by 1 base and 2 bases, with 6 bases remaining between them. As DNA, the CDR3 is TGTGCCAGCAGTTACTGGTCAGCCTACGAGCAGTACTTC. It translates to CASSYWSAYEQYF.

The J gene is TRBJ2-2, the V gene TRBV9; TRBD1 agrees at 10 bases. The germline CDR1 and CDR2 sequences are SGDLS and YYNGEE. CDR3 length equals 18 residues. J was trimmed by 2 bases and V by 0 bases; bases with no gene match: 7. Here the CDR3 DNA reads TGTGCCAGCAGCGTAGGATTGGGACAGGGGTTTAACACCGGGGAGCTGTTTTTT. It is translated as CASSVGLGQGFNTGELFF.

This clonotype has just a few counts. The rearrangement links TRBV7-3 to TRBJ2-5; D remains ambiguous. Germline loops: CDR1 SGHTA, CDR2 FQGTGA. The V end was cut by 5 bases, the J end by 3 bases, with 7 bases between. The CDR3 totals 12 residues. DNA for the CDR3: TGTGCCAGCAGCGAGGTTAAAGAGACCCAGTACTTC. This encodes CASSEVKETQYF.

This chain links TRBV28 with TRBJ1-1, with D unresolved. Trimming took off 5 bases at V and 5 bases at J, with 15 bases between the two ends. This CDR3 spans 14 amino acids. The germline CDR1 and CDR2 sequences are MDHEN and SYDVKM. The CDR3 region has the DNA TGTGCCAGCAGTAGAATCGGGGTGTGGACTGAAGCTTTCTTT. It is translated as CASSRIGVWTEAFF.

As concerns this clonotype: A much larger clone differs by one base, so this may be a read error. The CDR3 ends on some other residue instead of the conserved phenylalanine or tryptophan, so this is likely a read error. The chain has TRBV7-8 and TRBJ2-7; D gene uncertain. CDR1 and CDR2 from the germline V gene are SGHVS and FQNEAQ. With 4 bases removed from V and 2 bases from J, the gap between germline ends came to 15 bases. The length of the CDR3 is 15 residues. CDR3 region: CASSSTDIGPYEQYL. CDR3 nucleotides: TGTGCCAGCAGCTCAACAGATATCGGACCCTACGAGCAGTACCTC.

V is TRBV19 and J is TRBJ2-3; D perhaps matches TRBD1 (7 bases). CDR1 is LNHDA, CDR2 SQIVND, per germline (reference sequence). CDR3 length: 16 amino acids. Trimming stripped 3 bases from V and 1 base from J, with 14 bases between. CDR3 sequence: CASSMEGAIGTDTQYF. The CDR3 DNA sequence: TGTGCCAGTAGTATGGAGGGGGCTATTGGCACAGATACGCAGTATTTT.

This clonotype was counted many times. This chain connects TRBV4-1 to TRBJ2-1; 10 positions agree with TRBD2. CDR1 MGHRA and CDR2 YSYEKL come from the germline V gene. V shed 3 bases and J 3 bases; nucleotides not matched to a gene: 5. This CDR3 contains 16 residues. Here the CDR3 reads CASSHGAGGFYNEQFF. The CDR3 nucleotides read TGCGCCAGCAGCCACGGAGCGGGGGGGTTCTACAATGAGCAGTTCTTC.

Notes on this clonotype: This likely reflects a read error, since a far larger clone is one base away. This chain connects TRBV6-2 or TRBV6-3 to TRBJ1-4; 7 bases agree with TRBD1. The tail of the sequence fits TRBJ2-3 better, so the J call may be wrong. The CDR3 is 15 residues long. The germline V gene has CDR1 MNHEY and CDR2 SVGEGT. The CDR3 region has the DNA TGTGCCAGCAGCCGGGGACAGTGGGGCGTGGATACGCAGTATTTT. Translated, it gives CASSRGQWGVDTQYF.

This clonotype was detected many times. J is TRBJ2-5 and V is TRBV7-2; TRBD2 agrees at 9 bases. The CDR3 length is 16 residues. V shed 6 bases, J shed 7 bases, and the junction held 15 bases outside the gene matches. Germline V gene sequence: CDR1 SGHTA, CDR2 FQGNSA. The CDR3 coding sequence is TGTGCCAGCAGGGGCGAGGGCGGGGGGGCCCCAACGACCCAGTACTTC. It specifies CASRGEGGGAPTTQYF.